Following are 28 T cell receptor beta chains from one sample sequenced in a study of blood T cell repertoires in COVID-19. The data were produced by immunoSEQ multiplex PCR, yet TCRdb's version contains in-frame clones alone and is incomplete. The sample consists of about 90,000 clones, about nine tenths of them appearing once. Input material: peripheral blood. These receptors were taken from a male donor with acute or convalescent COVID-19.

This clone was counted a few times. The chain's CDR3 is CASSHFSGGQTYEQYF. In nucleotides, the CDR3 is TGCGCCAGCAGCCACTTTAGCGGGGGCCAGACCTACGAGCAGTACTTC. J is TRBJ2-7 and V is TRBV5-1; 9 nucleotides match TRBD2. Germline CDR1 reads SGHRS; CDR2 reads YFSETQ. The CDR3 spans 16 residues. J lost 2 bases, V lost 4 bases, and 10 bases had no gene match.

V gene TRBV6-1 combines with J gene TRBJ1-1, with D tentatively TRBD1 (6 bases). Germline V CDR1 and CDR2: MNHNS, SASEGT. V lost 3 bases, J lost 4 bases, and 9 bases lay in between. This CDR3 comprises 13 residues. This chain's CDR3 is CASSEGGPTEAFF. CDR3 in DNA: TGTGCCAGCAGTGAGGGGGGGCCCACTGAAGCTTTCTTT.

The chain recombines TRBV7-2 with TRBJ1-5, with a possible D match to TRBD1 (6 bases). The CDR3 extends over 14 amino acids. V dropped 5 bases and J dropped 2 bases, with 10 bases sitting between them. Per germline, CDR1 SGHTA and CDR2 FQGNSA. The CDR3 is CASSPRTGNQPQHF. CDR3 DNA: TGTGCCAGCAGCCCTCGGACAGGCAATCAGCCCCAGCATTTT.

J is TRBJ1-2 and V is TRBV18, with D possibly matching TRBD1 (6 bases). Germline V lookup: CDR1 KGHSH, CDR2 LQKENI. Trimming pared 0 bases from V and 1 base from J, leaving 6 bases between. The CDR3 totals 14 residues. The CDR3: CASSPPDSNYGYTF. The DNA for the CDR3 is TGTGCCAGCTCACCACCGGACAGTAACTATGGCTACACCTTC.

This sequence joins TRBV11-1 and TRBJ2-5, with D maybe TRBD2 (5 bases). This CDR3 is built from 13 residues. Germline values: CDR1 SGHAT, CDR2 FQDESV (reference sequence). V lost 3 bases and J 4 bases, leaving 9 bases between the germline ends. DNA for the CDR3: TGTGCCAGCAGCTTGTACGGGGTAGAGACCCAGTACTTC. It yields the protein CASSLYGVETQYF.

The V and J genes are TRBV28 and TRBJ2-7, with 9 bases that match TRBD1. From germline, CDR1 is MDHEN and CDR2 SYDVKM. The trim removed 5 bases at V and 0 bases at J, leaving 5 bases unmatched. This CDR3 is 15 amino acids long. This CDR3 reads CASSRTTGGSYEQYF. Here the CDR3 DNA reads TGTGCCAGCAGTAGAACGACAGGGGGCTCCTACGAGCAGTACTTC.

The chain employs TRBV6-5 and TRBJ1-2; the match to TRBD1 covers 11 bases. CDR1 MNHEY and CDR2 SVGAGI come from the germline V gene. The CDR3 spans 15 residues. J lost 7 bases, V lost 7 bases, and 11 bases had no gene match. CDR3 amino acids: CASKGSGQGVSGYTF. The CDR3 nucleotides read TGTGCCAGCAAAGGGTCGGGACAGGGGGTATCTGGCTACACCTTC.

The chain uses TRBV4-1 and TRBJ2-3; TRBD2 matches at 9 bases. V lost 1 base, J lost 2 bases, and 4 bases stayed unmatched. The CDR3 is made up of 16 amino acids. Germline lookup yields CDR1 MGHRA and CDR2 YSYEKL. The CDR3 region is CASSQVGTSPTDTQYF. CDR3 in DNA: TGCGCCAGCAGCCAAGTAGGGACTAGCCCCACAGATACGCAGTATTTT.

This clone appeared a single time. The chain couples TRBV12-3 or TRBV12-4 to TRBJ1-1; 8 nucleotides match TRBD1. The CDR3 spans 13 residues. V was pared by 4 bases and J by 6 bases, with 4 bases of the junction left unmatched. CDR3 amino acids: CASSSRQGSEAFF. The CDR3 nucleotides read TGTGCCAGCAGTTCAAGACAGGGGTCTGAAGCTTTCTTT.

The J gene is TRBJ2-1, the V gene TRBV9; 11 nucleotides agree with TRBD2. Trimming at V came to 0 bases and at J to 8 bases, leaving 4 bases not matched to a gene. This CDR3 contains 15 residues. CDR1 SGDLS and CDR2 YYNGEE come from the germline V gene. DNA for the CDR3: TGTGCCAGCAGCGTAGCTGCGGGACTAGCGGATGAGCAGTTCTTC. It yields the protein CASSVAAGLADEQFF.

J is TRBJ2-7 and V is TRBV3-1 (or the pseudogene TRBV3-2), with D maybe TRBD2 (7 bases). From germline, CDR1 is LGHDT and CDR2 YNNKEL (reference sequence). V shed 0 bases and J shed 3 bases, with 12 bases lying between them. This CDR3 has 15 residues. CDR3 coding DNA: TGTGCCAGCAGCCAAGACCGGGGGGCTGACTACGAGCAGTACTTC. Its protein is CASSQDRGADYEQYF.

The chain recombines TRBV3-1 (or the pseudogene TRBV3-2) with TRBJ2-2; 10 bases are shared with TRBD2. This CDR3 contains 19 residues. Germline V CDR1 and CDR2: LGHDT, YNNKEL (reference sequence). J gave up 0 bases and V 1 base, and 8 bases lay outside the gene matches. CDR3 region: CASSQGIAGGLTNTGELFF. The CDR3 DNA is TGTGCCAGCAGCCAAGGGATAGCGGGGGGCCTTACGAACACCGGGGAGCTGTTTTTT.

The gene calls are TRBV10-3 and TRBJ1-1, with 7 nucleotides matching TRBD1. V was clipped by 5 bases and J by 8 bases; unmatched bases: 8. There are 13 residues in the CDR3. CDR1 and CDR2 from the germline V gene are ENHRY and SYGVKD. Here the CDR3 reads CAISIQQGVEAFF. DNA of the CDR3: TGTGCCATCAGTATCCAGCAGGGGGTGGAAGCTTTCTTT.

This clone was counted between two and nine times. The chain uses TRBV2 and TRBJ1-5; 7 positions agree with TRBD1. Germline assignment: CDR1 SNHLY and CDR2 FYNNEI. V shed 1 base, J shed 5 bases, and the junction held 2 bases outside the gene matches. The CDR3 has 14 amino acids. The CDR3 protein is CASSEGTGDQPQHF. The CDR3 nucleotides are TGTGCCAGCAGTGAAGGGACAGGCGATCAGCCCCAGCATTTT.

The rearrangement uses TRBV6-4 and TRBJ1-6, with 8 bases lining up with TRBD1. J lost 5 bases, V lost 6 bases, and 3 bases had no gene match. In germline, CDR1 is MRHNA, CDR2 SNTAGT. The CDR3 extends over 14 amino acids. The CDR3 DNA reads as TGTGCCAGCAGACGGACAGGGAATAATTCACCCCTCCACTTT. It specifies CASRRTGNNSPLHF.

The gene calls are TRBV10-3 and TRBJ2-3; D gene uncertain. The CDR3 extends over 14 amino acids. Germline loops: CDR1 ENHRY, CDR2 SYGVKD. V shed 7 bases and J shed 0 bases, with 11 bases lying between them. CDR3: CAIKGRLSTDTQYF. The CDR3 DNA follows: TGTGCCATCAAAGGCAGACTTAGCACAGATACGCAGTATTTT.

V gene TRBV29-1 combines with J gene TRBJ1-2; D gene uncertain. Trimming took off 3 bases at V and 8 bases at J, with 13 bases between the two ends. The CDR3 extends over 12 amino acids. Germline CDR1 is SQVTM and CDR2 is ANQGSEA. The CDR3 DNA reads as TGCAGCGTTGAGGCAGGCTTATCAGGCTACACCTTC. It is translated as CSVEAGLSGYTF.

The chain has TRBV19 and TRBJ1-6; the D is unclear. This CDR3 contains 13 residues. The V gene's germline CDR1 is LNHDA and CDR2 SQIVND (reference sequence). V was shortened by 1 base and J by 13 bases, with 11 bases between the two germline ends. In DNA, the CDR3 is TGTGCCAGTAGTATAGGCAGGATAAATCCCCTCCACTTT. This encodes CASSIGRINPLHF.

The chain joins TRBV5-6 to TRBJ1-4, with TRBD1 matching 8 bases. The CDR3 runs 14 residues. CDR1 is SGHDT, CDR2 YYEEEE, per germline. The trim removed 3 bases at V and 4 bases at J, leaving 2 bases unmatched. Written as DNA, the CDR3 is TGTGCCAGCAGCTCGACAGGGGTTAATGAAAAACTGTTTTTT. It codes for CASSSTGVNEKLFF. Full variable domain (remainder filled in from reference TRBV5-6 and TRBJ1-4): DAGVTQSPTHLIKTRGQQVTLRCSPKSGHDTVSWYQQALGQGPQFIFQYYEEEERQRGNFPDRFSGHQFPNYSSELNVNALLLGDSALYLCASSSTGVNEKLFFGSGTQLSVL.

The chain combines TRBV5-1 with TRBJ1-3; 12 bases line up with TRBD1. The length of the CDR3 is 18 residues. V was pared by 4 bases and J by 0 bases, with 8 bases of the junction left unmatched. Germline values: CDR1 SGHRS, CDR2 YFSETQ. In DNA form, the CDR3 reads TGCGCCAGCAGCCTAGGGACAGGGGGCCTCCTCTCTGGAAACACCATATATTTT. Translation gives CASSLGTGGLLSGNTIYF.

The chain couples TRBV6-5 to TRBJ2-7; maybe TRBD2 (7 bases). The CDR3 is 16 amino acids. V was pared by 0 bases and J by 6 bases, with 18 bases between. Germline lookup yields CDR1 MNHEY and CDR2 SVGAGI. CDR3 protein: CASSYSFGGPPREQYF. The CDR3 DNA is TGTGCCAGCAGTTACTCGTTCGGGGGGCCTCCCCGCGAGCAGTACTTC.

V is TRBV5-1 and J is TRBJ2-3; 7 bases match TRBD1. The CDR3 sequence is 15 residues long. Germline V gene data show CDR1 as SGHRS and CDR2 as YFSETQ. The V segment lost 0 bases and the J segment 0 bases; nucleotides outside the gene matches: 1. The CDR3 protein is CASSLVGGSTDTQYF. The CDR3 DNA follows: TGCGCCAGCAGCTTGGTAGGGGGCAGCACAGATACGCAGTATTTT. The whole variable domain, filled in from reference TRBV5-1 and TRBJ2-3, reads KAGVTQTPRYLIKTRGQQVTLSCSPISGHRSVSWYQQTPGQGLQFLFEYFSETQRNKGNFPGRFSGRQFSNSRSEMNVSTLELGDSALYLCASSLVGGSTDTQYFGPGTRLTVL.

V gene TRBV28 combines with J gene TRBJ2-2; 9 bases map to TRBD1. Germline loops: CDR1 MDHEN, CDR2 SYDVKM. The CDR3 has 17 residues. With 5 bases clipped from V and 7 bases from J, the junction kept 14 bases outside the gene matches. The CDR3 here is CASSGTRGTGRNGELFF. CDR3 bases: TGTGCCAGCAGTGGAACTAGGGGGACAGGGAGGAACGGGGAGCTGTTTTTT.

The chain is built from TRBV11-2 and TRBJ2-5; D may be TRBD1 (5 bases). The V end was cut by 0 bases, the J end by 4 bases, with 15 bases between. In germline, CDR1 is SGHAT, CDR2 FQNNGV. The CDR3 spans 16 residues. Here the CDR3 DNA reads TGTGCCAGCAGCTTAGATGTTTGGGGCAGTGGAGAGACCCAGTACTTC. Translated, it gives CASSLDVWGSGETQYF.

The chain couples TRBV2 to TRBJ1-5; D call uncertain. Germline V gene sequence: CDR1 SNHLY, CDR2 FYNNEI. The V gene lost 3 bases and the J gene lost 4 bases, with 4 bases spanning the gap. The CDR3 has 12 residues. The CDR3 loop reads CASSDPNQPQHF. CDR3 in DNA: TGTGCCAGCAGTGATCCGAATCAGCCCCAGCATTTT. The full variable domain, in which reference TRBV2 and TRBJ1-5 provide the parts outside the CDR3, is EPEVTQTPSHQVTQMGQEVILRCVPISNHLYFYWYRQILGQKVEFLVSFYNNEISEKSEIFDDQFSVERPDGSNFTLKIRSTKLEDSAMYFCASSDPNQPQHFGDGTRLSIL.

This clone appeared once. The V call is TRBV27, the J call TRBJ1-5; 7 positions match TRBD1. V gave up 6 bases and J gave up 5 bases; unmatched junction bases: 13. The CDR3 covers 16 residues. In germline, CDR1 is MNHEY, CDR2 SMNVEV (reference sequence). The CDR3 is CASSVDREWGHQPQHF. The CDR3 DNA sequence: TGTGCCAGCAGCGTTGACAGGGAATGGGGGCATCAGCCCCAGCATTTT.

V is TRBV30 and J is TRBJ1-6; 7 bases fit TRBD1. Germline CDR1 is GTSNPN and CDR2 is SVGIG (reference sequence). The V gene end was trimmed by 4 bases and the J gene end by 8 bases; junction bases not matched to a gene: 5. This CDR3 is 13 amino acids long. This chain's CDR3 is CAWTGQFYSPLHF. The CDR3 coding sequence is TGTGCCTGGACGGGACAGTTCTATTCACCCCTCCACTTT. Full variable domain (outside the CDR3, taken from reference TRBV30 and TRBJ1-6): SQTIHQWPATLVQPVGSPLSLECTVEGTSNPNLYWYRQAAGRGLQLLFYSVGIGQISSEVPQNLSASRPQDRQFILSSKKLLLSDSGFYLCAWTGQFYSPLHFGNGTRLTVT.

The genes are TRBV10-1 and TRBJ1-6; 10 bases fit TRBD1. The CDR3 length is 14 residues. The germline V gene has CDR1 WNHNN and CDR2 SYGVQD (reference sequence). V shed 6 bases, J shed 9 bases, and the junction held 5 bases outside the gene matches. This CDR3 is CASRGQGNSSPLHF. In nucleotides, the CDR3 is TGCGCCAGCAGGGGACAGGGGAATAGTTCACCCCTCCACTTT.